This note documents a single T cell receptor (beta chain) sequence. Trimming cost V 0 bases and J 1 base, with 15 bases left between them. Per germline, CDR1 MGHRA and CDR2 YSYEKL. The CDR3 length is 17 residues. The data originate from a study of blood T cell repertoires in COVID-19. Authors' processing steps: It was from reference gene primer amplification that nucleated cell counts were estimated. TCRdb's copy holds only in-frame clones and misses some; the assay was immunoSEQ multiplex PCR. The DNA was the basis for D and trimming; V, J and clone size are from that table. In the table there are fewer than 45,000 clones, around 80% of which are singletons.

Material for sequencing was peripheral blood. This rearrangement joins TRBV4-1 to TRBJ2-5; possible D gene TRBD2, 6 bases. The TCR comes from a man aged 40-49 years with active or convalescent COVID-19. The CDR3 region has the DNA TGCGCCAGCAGCCAAGATAACGGGGGAACCCTCCAAGAGACCCAGTACTTC. As protein: CASSQDNGGTLQETQYF.